This T cell receptor (beta chain) is from a study of CD8 T cells in Susac syndrome. Sequencing targeted TCR beta in T cells from blood (CD8+ and CD4+). Controls matched for sex and age were healthy donors. When the RNA was reverse transcribed, random hexamers were used with an input of 0.5 to 1 ug. The immunoSEQ assay covered 54 Vbeta and 13 Jbeta segments for CDR3. TCRdb re-called the immunoSEQ multiplex PCR reads through MiXCR, storing one row per CDR3 protein. The sample shows about 190,000 distinct CDR3 sequences, about 94% of them seen only once. CDR1 and CDR2 from the germline V gene are SGHRS and YFSETQ. Trimming took 2 bases from V and 6 from J, leaving 14 bases between them. The CDR3 has 15 amino acids. A remark on this clonotype: The antigen is not known.

Study-wide results and limits: Individuals included in the TCR sequencing and HLA analysis were acknowledged by the study to be relatively few in number.

The genes are TRBV5-1 and TRBJ1-4, with unresolved D. The source of this sequence is a human donor in good health. Sequenced input: CD4+ T cells from PBMCs. CDR3: CASSFQGNPDEKLFF. The CDR3 DNA follows: TGCGCCAGCAGCTTTCAAGGGAACCCCGATGAAAAACTGTTTTTT.